This TCR beta chain was profiled in a study of T cells in Graves' hyperthyroidism and ophthalmopathy. Amplification of TCR beta CDR3 regions was performed using RNA transcripts as template. First-round RT-PCR with HTBI primers amplified the TCR CDR3 region. One entry per CDR3 protein, called by TCRdb with MiXCR from the multiplex PCR reads. The sample lists about 460,000 distinct CDR3 sequences; about 20% were seen once. The sample holds many counts of this clonotype. The clonotype comes from a woman aged 70-85 years with Graves' ophthalmopathy. Sequenced sample: blood.

In nucleotides, the CDR3 is TGTGCCAGCAGCCGGGCCCGGCGGGTCGGGGGGCGCGGGCAAGAGACCCAGTACTTC. Protein sequence: CASSRARRVGGRGQETQYF. V gene TRBV7-2 combines with J gene TRBJ2-5; D possibly corresponds to TRBD2 (7 bases). Germline CDR1 reads SGHTA; CDR2 reads FQGNSA. The CDR3 extends over 19 amino acids. The V and J ends lost 5 bases and 2 bases respectively, with 27 bases between them.